A single sample is the source of the 25 T cell receptor beta chains below, sequenced in a study of cytomegalovirus exposure and HLA in healthy donors. It was with 60 Vbeta and 13 Jbeta primers that the PCR ran. Assay used: immunoSEQ multiplex PCR; TCRdb lists only in-frame clones, some missing. The data hold about 160,000 clones, with approximately 79% observed a single time. The sequenced material came from PBMCs. The source of these receptors is a man in his forties in good health and CMV-seropositive.

The V and J genes are TRBV19 and TRBJ2-7, with TRBD1 matching 8 bases. CDR1 is LNHDA, CDR2 SQIVND, per germline (reference sequence). CDR3 length: 14 residues. Losses at the gene ends were 5 bases for V and 5 bases for J; bases not matched to a gene: 8. For the CDR3, the DNA is TGTGCCAGTAGTGTAAACAGGGGGAGCCACGAGCAGTACTTC. Protein sequence: CASSVNRGSHEQYF.

The V and J genes are TRBV5-1 and TRBJ2-7; 7 bases agree with TRBD2. This CDR3 has 15 amino acids. Per germline, CDR1 SGHRS and CDR2 YFSETQ. After removal of 0 bases from V and 5 bases from J, the junction contained 8 bases not matched to a gene. As DNA, the CDR3 is TGCGCCAGCAGCTTGGACAGGCGGGAGTTTAACGAGCAGTACTTC. Translated: CASSLDRREFNEQYF.

The rearrangement uses TRBV9 and TRBJ1-1; 7 nucleotides line up with TRBD1. Per germline, CDR1 SGDLS and CDR2 YYNGEE. The CDR3 contains 13 residues. V lost 4 bases and J lost 4; bases outside the gene matches: 4. CDR3 nucleotide sequence: TGTGCCAGCAGCATTACAGGGGCCACTGAAGCTTTCTTT. Its protein product is CASSITGATEAFF.

This chain uses TRBV27 with TRBJ1-1, with a tentative D call TRBD1 (5 bases). The germline V gene encodes CDR1 MNHEY and CDR2 SMNVEV (reference sequence). Trimming removed 6 bases at V and 1 base at J, with 12 bases between. The CDR3 runs 14 residues. DNA of the CDR3: TGTGCCAGCAGGGCCCGAGGACAGAACACTGAAGCTTTCTTT. It specifies CASRARGQNTEAFF.

The rearrangement joins TRBV30 to TRBJ2-1; perhaps TRBD1 as D (6 bases). This CDR3 spans 16 amino acids. Germline loops: CDR1 GTSNPN, CDR2 SVGIG (reference sequence). Trimming shortened V by 0 bases and J by 0 bases, and 12 bases separated the two germline ends. The CDR3 nucleotides read TGTGCCTGGAGTGTTAAGGACAGCCGCTCCTACAATGAGCAGTTCTTC. This sequence encodes CAWSVKDSRSYNEQFF.

Remarks on this clone: Within the sample, other DNA sequences also encode this same CDR3. The rearrangement joins TRBV2 to TRBJ2-1; the match to TRBD1 covers 8 bases. From germline, CDR1 is SNHLY and CDR2 FYNNEI. The V and J ends lost 3 bases and 9 bases, in that order; junction bases with no gene match: 4. This CDR3 is 13 amino acids long. The CDR3 DNA sequence: TGTGCCAGCAGTGAGACGACAGGGGCTGAGCAGTTCTTC. This translates into CASSETTGAEQFF.

The V call is TRBV27, the J call TRBJ2-3, with D possibly TRBD2 on 5 matching bases. Germline values: CDR1 MNHEY, CDR2 SMNVEV (reference sequence). The CDR3 extends over 15 amino acids. With 3 bases removed from V and 9 bases from J, the gap between germline ends came to 19 bases. The CDR3 sequence: CASSLEDPGGGTQYF. The CDR3 DNA reads as TGTGCCAGCAGTTTGGAGGACCCGGGCGGTGGAACGCAGTATTTT.

A note on this clone: The junction departs from germline at one end; a sequencing error may be responsible. The chain employs TRBV5-1 and TRBJ2-7, with TRBD1 matching 8 bases. Germline V gives CDR1 SGHRS, CDR2 YFSETQ. The length of the CDR3 is 14 residues. CDR3 amino acids: CAGSPGGHTYEQYF. The CDR3 DNA sequence: TGCGCCGGCAGTCCAGGGGGCCATACCTACGAGCAGTACTTC.

V usage is TRBV5-6 and J usage is TRBJ1-6, with unresolved D. The CDR3 has 16 residues. The V and J ends lost 4 bases and 6 bases respectively, with 17 bases between them. The germline gives CDR1 SGHDT, CDR2 YYEEEE. The CDR3 here is CASSPGSSRLNSPLHF. The CDR3 DNA sequence: TGTGCCAGCAGCCCGGGGTCCTCACGCCTTAATTCACCCCTCCACTTT.

The rearrangement uses TRBV5-1 and TRBJ2-6, with D possibly matching TRBD1 (6 bases). The CDR3 is made up of 16 amino acids. The V end lost 0 bases, the J end lost 4 bases, and 11 bases lay between the germline ends. Germline CDR1 SGHRS, CDR2 YFSETQ. The DNA for the CDR3 is TGCGCCAGCAGCTTGGTGGGGGCGGGCGGGGCCAACGTCCTGACTTTC. It translates to CASSLVGAGGANVLTF.

This clone showed up just once. The chain has TRBV27 and TRBJ2-7; D possibly corresponds to TRBD1 (5 bases). Trimming took off 3 bases at V and 1 base at J, with 10 bases between the two ends. The CDR3 sequence is 14 residues long. Germline CDR1 MNHEY, CDR2 SMNVEV (reference sequence). DNA for the CDR3: TGTGCCAGCAGTTTCCAGGGTGGGTCCTACGAGCAGTACTTC. This sequence encodes CASSFQGGSYEQYF.

The genes are TRBV9 and TRBJ2-3; TRBD2 matches at 8 bases. Germline values: CDR1 SGDLS, CDR2 YYNGEE. V was clipped by 4 bases and J by 2 bases; unmatched bases: 9. The CDR3 has 16 amino acids. The CDR3 spells CASSLRGGLYTDTQYF. The CDR3 region has the DNA TGTGCCAGCAGCCTTCGGGGGGGCCTATACACAGATACGCAGTATTTT.

This clone was picked up a small number of times. This chain links TRBV7-2 with TRBJ1-1; tentatively, D is TRBD1 (5 bases). Germline V gene sequence: CDR1 SGHTA, CDR2 FQGNSA. The CDR3 contains 13 residues. The germline V and J ends were trimmed by 8 bases and 1 base, with 11 bases remaining between them. The CDR3 protein is CASAGEANTEAFF. CDR3 in DNA: TGTGCCAGCGCGGGGGAGGCGAACACTGAAGCTTTCTTT. Looking up the rest from reference TRBV7-2 and TRBJ1-1 gives the full variable domain: GAGVSQSPSNKVTEKGKDVELRCDPISGHTALYWYRQSLGQGLEFLIYFQGNSAPDKSGLPSDRFSAERTGGSVSTLTIQRTQQEDSAVYLCASAGEANTEAFFGQGTRLTVV.

The genes are TRBV18 and TRBJ2-2, with 9 bases identical to TRBD1. V lost 1 base to trimming and J lost 9 bases; unmatched junction nucleotides: 3. From germline, CDR1 is KGHSH and CDR2 LQKENI. The CDR3 extends over 14 amino acids. Written as DNA, the CDR3 is TGTGCCAGCTCACCACGGACAGGGGCTTGGGAGCTGTTTTTT. Protein: CASSPRTGAWELFF.

The chain uses TRBV9 and TRBJ1-3, with TRBD1 matching over 8 bases. CDR3 length: 16 residues. J was trimmed by 0 bases and V by 4 bases; bases with no gene match: 6. The germline CDR1 and CDR2 sequences are SGDLS and YYNGEE. CDR3 nucleotide sequence: TGTGCCAGCAGCATCGGACAGGGCGGCTCTGGAAACACCATATATTTT. Its translation is CASSIGQGGSGNTIYF.

The chain combines TRBV7-9 with TRBJ1-1; 9 nucleotides align to TRBD1. Unmatched junction bases numbered 6, after V lost 5 bases and J lost 2 bases. This CDR3 has 15 residues. From germline, CDR1 is SEHNR and CDR2 FQNEAQ (reference sequence). The CDR3 nucleotides are TGTGCCAGCAGCAGTCGACAGGGGGGCAACACTGAAGCTTTCTTT. It translates to CASSSRQGGNTEAFF. The entire variable domain, with the rest obtained from reference TRBV7-9 and TRBJ1-1, is as follows: DTGVSQNPRHKITKRGQNVTFRCDPISEHNRLYWYRQTLGQGPEFLTYFQNEAQLEKSRLLSDRFSAERPKGSFSTLEIQRTEQGDSAMYLCASSSRQGGNTEAFFGQGTRLTVV.

The rearrangement links TRBV4-3 to TRBJ1-2, with D tentatively TRBD1 (6 bases). Trimming took 1 base from V and 0 from J, leaving 15 bases between them. Germline V CDR1 and CDR2: LGHNA, YSLEER. This CDR3 comprises 17 residues. The CDR3 DNA reads as TGCGCCAGCAGCCAAGTGGATGGAACAGGGACTAACTATGGCTACACCTTC. Protein product: CASSQVDGTGTNYGYTF.

The rearrangement joins TRBV11-3 to TRBJ2-2; D is unclear. The CDR3 has 13 residues. The germline V and J ends were trimmed by 5 bases and 5 bases, with 9 bases remaining between them. From germline, CDR1 is SGHNT and CDR2 YENEEA. This chain's CDR3 is CASSPRRTGELFF. The CDR3 DNA is TGTGCCAGCAGCCCCCGGCGGACCGGGGAGCTGTTTTTT.

The sample holds a few counts of this clone. The chain has TRBV6-6 and TRBJ1-1; TRBD1 might be the D (5 bases). The CDR3 spans 12 residues. With 6 bases removed from V and 13 bases from J, the gap between germline ends came to 18 bases. The germline V gene encodes CDR1 MNHNY and CDR2 SVGAGI (reference sequence). CDR3: CASSLTGEGGFF. CDR3 nucleotide sequence: TGTGCCAGCAGCCTTACAGGAGAGGGAGGTTTCTTT.

The sample holds a few counts of this clone. V gene TRBV7-8 combines with J gene TRBJ2-7; D is unclear. This CDR3 has 17 residues. Between the trimmed V and J ends, which lost 1 base and 4 bases, there was a span of 20 bases. Germline-derived CDR1 and CDR2 are SGHVS and FQNEAQ. The CDR3 protein is CASSLEAGHPPIYEQYF. The CDR3 DNA reads as TGTGCCAGCAGCTTAGAAGCAGGCCACCCTCCTATTTACGAGCAGTACTTC.

The chain joins TRBV18 to TRBJ2-3; 11 bases line up with TRBD2. Germline assignment: CDR1 KGHSH and CDR2 LQKENI. The junction had 1 base not matched to a gene; V was cut back by 4 bases and J by 1 base. This CDR3 is 15 amino acids long. The CDR3 nucleotides read TGTGCCAGCTCACGGGGACTAGCGGGCACAGATACGCAGTATTTT. Protein: CASSRGLAGTDTQYF.

J is TRBJ2-2 and V is TRBV4-3, with 14 bases matching TRBD2. Trimming took 4 bases from V and 0 from J; bases not matched to a gene: 7. The CDR3 sequence is 19 residues long. Germline V gives CDR1 LGHNA, CDR2 YSLEER. The CDR3 sequence: CASSPSGLAGETNTGELFF. CDR3 nucleotides: TGCGCCAGCAGCCCGTCGGGACTAGCGGGGGAGACGAACACCGGGGAGCTGTTTTTT.

J is TRBJ2-1 and V is TRBV5-1; D perhaps matches TRBD2 (7 bases). Trimming left V 4 bases short and J 2 bases short, with 16 bases between. Germline CDR1 SGHRS, CDR2 YFSETQ. CDR3 size: 16 residues. CDR3 sequence reads: CASSRDGGATYNEQFF. CDR3 bases: TGCGCCAGCAGCAGGGATGGGGGGGCGACCTACAATGAGCAGTTCTTC.

V usage is TRBV10-3 and J usage is TRBJ1-1; no clear D gene. From germline, CDR1 is ENHRY and CDR2 SYGVKD. The V gene lost 8 bases and the J gene lost 5 bases, with 15 bases spanning the gap. This CDR3 region has 13 residues. The CDR3 reads CAIGSGSETEAFF. The CDR3 DNA follows: TGTGCCATCGGTAGCGGTTCGGAAACTGAAGCTTTCTTT.

The CDR3 nucleotides read TGTGCCAGCAGTCACACAGGGGGAGGTGGCTACACCTTC. Its protein is CASSHTGGGGYTF. The J gene is TRBJ1-2, the V gene TRBV6-4; TRBD1 matches 8 bases. Germline V lookup: CDR1 MRHNA, CDR2 SNTAGT. V shed 5 bases, J shed 7 bases, and the junction held 6 bases outside the gene matches. This CDR3 spans 13 amino acids.